This record looks at one T cell receptor beta chain sequence and its context. There is no known antigen for this receptor. No per-base quality is available; no much larger clone lies one base away. These data come from a study of blood T cell repertoires in COVID-19 (dated by TCRdb to 2020 to 2021). Turning to the overall study: Samples covering the acute and convalescent phases of COVID-19 were provided by collaborators in the United States, Italy and Spain. The material from the prospective study consisted of cDNA or gDNA derived from T cells, B-cell-depleted T cells, or PBMCs. The sample metadata nearly always contained a de-identified subject ID, COVID-19 status, age in years and sex. The repertoires were released in a freely available public database meant as a resource for research on the immune response to SARS-CoV-2. HLA class I and class II types, where available, came from metadata supplied by the sample provider rather than from assay-based typing. Subjects who had been exposed to COVID-19, were actively infected with it, or had recovered from it provided the deeply sampled blood TCRbeta repertoires that made up the dataset. Samples came from the ongoing ImmuneRACE study (first 160 participants) plus 1,254 subjects from 6 global collaborators.

Samples from volunteer blood donors who had recovered from COVID-19 were contributed by a second Seattle source. Each collaborating institution followed its own protocols to collect whole blood in K2EDTA tubes. For TCRbeta analysis, collaborator samples were shipped as frozen whole blood, as isolated PBMCs, or as DNA extracted from either sample type. The investigation overall reported the following: How much clinical and demographic metadata was included differed by source and by participant, and the metadata was provided uncurated.

The CDR3 runs 15 amino acids, cysteine and phenylalanine included. Only the CDR3 part of the read is kept: 45 bases, read in frame from the first base. V and J are trimmed by 11 bases and 6 bases, and the gene matches miss 13 bases of the junction. CDR1 MDHEN and CDR2 SYDVKM are derived from the germline V gene. TCRbeta CDR3 regions were amplified from genomic DNA by means of the immunoSEQ Assay, a bias-controlled multiplex PCR. In the source study's methods: The number of nucleated cells in each sample was estimated by amplification of reference gene primers within the assay. To quantify the absolute abundance of each unique TCRbeta CDR3 rearrangement, sequence reads were collapsed and filtered. For each sample, productive Simpson clonality was calculated as the square root of Simpson's diversity index over productive rearrangements. TCRdb's version of the immuneACCESS table is confined to in-frame rearrangements and falls short of the full clone set. An unresolved V gene accounts for under half of the shortfall where checked; the remainder is of unknown origin. V and J calls and clone size are as listed in that table; D and trimming were resolved from the DNA. The sample profile shows around 290,000 clones; more than 75% of them were found once. The leading ten clones occupy approximately 7.8% of the sample.

This receptor chain uses TRBV28 and TRBJ2-2, with 9 junctional bases fitting TRBD1. Input material: peripheral blood. The receptor comes from a woman in her forties or fifties who had recovered from COVID-19. The nucleotide sequence is given as TGTGCCCCTCTTCCGGGACAGGGTAGTTCCGGGGAGCTGTTTTTT. It encodes CAPLPGQGSSGELFF.